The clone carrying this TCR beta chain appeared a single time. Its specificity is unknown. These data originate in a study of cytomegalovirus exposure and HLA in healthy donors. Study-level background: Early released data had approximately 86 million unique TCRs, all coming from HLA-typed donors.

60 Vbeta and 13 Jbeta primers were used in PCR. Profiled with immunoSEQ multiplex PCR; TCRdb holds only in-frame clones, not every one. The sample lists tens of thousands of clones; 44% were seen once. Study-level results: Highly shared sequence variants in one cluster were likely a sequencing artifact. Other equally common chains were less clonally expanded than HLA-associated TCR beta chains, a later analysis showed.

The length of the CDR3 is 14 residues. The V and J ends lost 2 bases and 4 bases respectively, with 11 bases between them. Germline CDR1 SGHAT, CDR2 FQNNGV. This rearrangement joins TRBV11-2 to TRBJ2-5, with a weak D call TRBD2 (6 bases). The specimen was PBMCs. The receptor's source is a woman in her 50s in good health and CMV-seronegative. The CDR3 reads CASSLTGVGETQYF. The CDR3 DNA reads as TGTGCCAGCAGCTTAACGGGAGTCGGAGAGACCCAGTACTTC. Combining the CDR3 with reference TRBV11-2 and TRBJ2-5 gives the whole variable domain EAGVAQSPRYKIIEKRQSVAFWCNPISGHATLYWYQQILGQGPKLLIQFQNNGVVDDSQLPKDRFSAERLKGVDSTLKIQPAKLEDSAVYLCASSLTGVGETQYFGPGTRLLVL.